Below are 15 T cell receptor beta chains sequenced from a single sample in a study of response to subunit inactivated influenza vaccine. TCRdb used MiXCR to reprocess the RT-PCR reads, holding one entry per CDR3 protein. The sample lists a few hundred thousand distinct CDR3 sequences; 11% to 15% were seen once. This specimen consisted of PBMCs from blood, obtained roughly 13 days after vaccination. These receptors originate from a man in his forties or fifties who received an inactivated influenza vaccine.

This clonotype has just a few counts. CDR3 amino acids: CAWSKHRDQPQHF. The CDR3 DNA reads TGTGCCTGGAGTAAACACAGGGATCAGCCCCAGCATTTT. The genes are TRBV30 and TRBJ1-5; a possible D gene is TRBD1 (6 bases). Between the trimmed V and J ends, which lost 2 bases and 5 bases, there was a span of 10 bases. This CDR3 has 13 residues. Germline V gene sequence: CDR1 GTSNPN, CDR2 SVGIG (reference sequence).

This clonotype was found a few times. The DNA of the CDR3 is TGCAGCGGGGAGAGGGGGAGCACGAATGAGCAGTTCTTC. Translation: CSGERGSTNEQFF. V usage is TRBV20-1 and J usage is TRBJ2-1; tentatively, D is TRBD1 (6 bases). Germline V gene sequence: CDR1 DFQATT, CDR2 SNEGSKA (reference sequence). CDR3 length equals 13 residues.

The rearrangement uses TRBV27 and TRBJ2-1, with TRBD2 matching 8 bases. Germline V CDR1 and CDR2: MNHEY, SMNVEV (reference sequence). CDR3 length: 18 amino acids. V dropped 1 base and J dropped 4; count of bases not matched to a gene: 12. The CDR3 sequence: CASSLLWVSGKNYNEQFF. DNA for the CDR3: TGTGCCAGCAGTTTATTGTGGGTTAGCGGGAAAAATTACAATGAGCAGTTCTTC.

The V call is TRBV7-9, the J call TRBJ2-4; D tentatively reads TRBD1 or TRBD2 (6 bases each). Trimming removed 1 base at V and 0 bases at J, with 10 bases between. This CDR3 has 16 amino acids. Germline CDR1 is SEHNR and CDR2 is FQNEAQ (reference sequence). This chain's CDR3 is CASSLGGGLAKNIQYF. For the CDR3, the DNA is TGTGCCAGCAGCTTAGGAGGGGGACTAGCCAAAAACATTCAGTACTTC.

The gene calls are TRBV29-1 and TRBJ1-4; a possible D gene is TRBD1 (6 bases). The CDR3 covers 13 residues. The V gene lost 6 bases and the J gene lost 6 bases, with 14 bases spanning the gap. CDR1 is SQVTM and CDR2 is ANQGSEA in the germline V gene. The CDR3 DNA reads TGCAGCGTGACAGGACAGACACATGAAAAACTGTTTTTT. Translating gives CSVTGQTHEKLFF. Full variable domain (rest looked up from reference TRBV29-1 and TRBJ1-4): SAVISQKPSRDICQRGTSLTIQCQVDSQVTMMFWYRQQPGQSLTLIATANQGSEATYESGFVIDKFPISRPNLTFSTLTVSNMSPEDSSIYLCSVTGQTHEKLFFGSGTQLSVL.

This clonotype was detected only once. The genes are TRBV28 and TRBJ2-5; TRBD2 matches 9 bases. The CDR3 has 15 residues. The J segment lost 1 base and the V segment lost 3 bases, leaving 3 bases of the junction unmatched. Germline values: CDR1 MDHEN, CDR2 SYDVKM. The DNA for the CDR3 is TGTGCCAGCAGTTTGTCGCGGGAGGGCCAAGAGACCCAGTACTTC. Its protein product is CASSLSREGQETQYF.

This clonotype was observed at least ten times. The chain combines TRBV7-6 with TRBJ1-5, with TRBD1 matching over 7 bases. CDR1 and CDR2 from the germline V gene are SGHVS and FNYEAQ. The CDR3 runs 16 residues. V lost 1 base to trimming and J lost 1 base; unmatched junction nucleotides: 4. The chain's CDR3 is CASSLEAGGSNQPQHF. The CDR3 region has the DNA TGTGCCAGCAGCTTAGAGGCAGGGGGGAGCAATCAGCCCCAGCATTTT.

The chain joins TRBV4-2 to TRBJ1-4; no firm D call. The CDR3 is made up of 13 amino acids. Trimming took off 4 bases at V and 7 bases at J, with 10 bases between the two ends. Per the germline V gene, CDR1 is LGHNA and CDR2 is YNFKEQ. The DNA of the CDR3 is TGTGCCAGCAGCCGGGGTTGGGGTGAAAAACTGTTTTTT. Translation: CASSRGWGEKLFF.

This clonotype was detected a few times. CDR3 nucleotides: TGCGCCAGCAGCTCCCGGCCTGGGACAGGGGTGACAGATACGCAGTATTTT. Encoded protein: CASSSRPGTGVTDTQYF. The V and J genes are TRBV5-1 and TRBJ2-3; TRBD1 aligns across 10 bases. Per the germline V gene, CDR1 is SGHRS and CDR2 is YFSETQ. There are 17 residues in the CDR3. V lost 3 bases, J lost 3 bases, and 10 bases stayed unmatched.

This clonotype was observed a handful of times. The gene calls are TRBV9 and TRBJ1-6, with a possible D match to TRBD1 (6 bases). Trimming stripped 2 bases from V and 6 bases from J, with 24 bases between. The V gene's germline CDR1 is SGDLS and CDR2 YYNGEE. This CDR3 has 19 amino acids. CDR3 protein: CASSVSSGAGAISNSPLHF. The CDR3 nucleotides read TGTGCCAGCAGCGTTTCATCTGGGGCAGGGGCGATTAGTAATTCACCCCTCCACTTT.

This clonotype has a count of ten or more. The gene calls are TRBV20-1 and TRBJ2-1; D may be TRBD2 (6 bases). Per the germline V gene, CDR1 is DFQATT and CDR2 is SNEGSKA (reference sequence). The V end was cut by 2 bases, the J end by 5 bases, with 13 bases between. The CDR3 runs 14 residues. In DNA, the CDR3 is TGCAGTGCTAGAATGCCGGGACTTGACAATGAGCAGTTCTTC. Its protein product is CSARMPGLDNEQFF.

CDR3 nucleotides: TGTGCCAGCAGTGATTCCCGGGAGTTTCAGGAGACCCAGTACTTC. As protein: CASSDSREFQETQYF. The chain joins TRBV25-1 to TRBJ2-5; perhaps TRBD2 as D (6 bases). Germline V gene lookup returns CDR1 MGHDK and CDR2 SYGVNS. Trimming stripped 3 bases from V and 5 bases from J, with 16 bases between. This CDR3 is built from 15 residues.

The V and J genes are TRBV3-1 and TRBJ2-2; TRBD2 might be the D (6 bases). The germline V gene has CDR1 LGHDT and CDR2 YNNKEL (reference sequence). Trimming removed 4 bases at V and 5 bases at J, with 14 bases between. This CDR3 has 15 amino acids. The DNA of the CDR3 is TGTGCCAGCAGCCGCGCGGGGAGTAGAACCGGGGAGCTGTTTTTT. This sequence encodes CASSRAGSRTGELFF.

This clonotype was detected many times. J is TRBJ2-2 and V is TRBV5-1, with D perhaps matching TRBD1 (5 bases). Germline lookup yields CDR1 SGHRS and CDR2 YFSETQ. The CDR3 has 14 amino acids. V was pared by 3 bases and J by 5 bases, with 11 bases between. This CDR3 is CASSWTDRTGELFF. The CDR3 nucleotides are TGCGCCAGCAGCTGGACCGACAGAACCGGGGAGCTGTTTTTT.

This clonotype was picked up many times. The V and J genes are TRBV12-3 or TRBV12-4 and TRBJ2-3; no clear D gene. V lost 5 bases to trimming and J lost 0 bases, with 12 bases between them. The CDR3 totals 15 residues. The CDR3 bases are TGTGCCAGCAGTCCCACTACCCAGAGCACAGATACGCAGTATTTT. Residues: CASSPTTQSTDTQYF.